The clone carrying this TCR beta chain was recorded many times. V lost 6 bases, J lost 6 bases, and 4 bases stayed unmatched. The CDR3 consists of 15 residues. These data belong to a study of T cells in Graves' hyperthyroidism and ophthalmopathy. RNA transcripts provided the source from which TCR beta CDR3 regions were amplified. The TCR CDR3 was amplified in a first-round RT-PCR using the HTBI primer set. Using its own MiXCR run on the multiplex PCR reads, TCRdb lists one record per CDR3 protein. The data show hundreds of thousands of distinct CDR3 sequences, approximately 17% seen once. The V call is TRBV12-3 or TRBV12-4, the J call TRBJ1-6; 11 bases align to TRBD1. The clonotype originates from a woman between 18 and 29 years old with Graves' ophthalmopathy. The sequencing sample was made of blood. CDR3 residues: CASRRTGGLNSPLHF. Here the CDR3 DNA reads TGTGCCAGCAGGCGGACAGGGGGCCTTAATTCACCCCTCCACTTT.